The sequence of this T cell receptor beta chain was determined in a study of cytomegalovirus exposure and HLA in healthy donors. This CDR3 spans 16 amino acids. The V gene lost 1 base and the J gene lost 2 bases, with 12 bases spanning the gap. Looked up from germline, CDR1 is MNHEY and CDR2 is SMNVEV (reference sequence). The PCR contained 60 Vbeta and 13 Jbeta primers. Generated by immunoSEQ multiplex PCR, the TCRdb table keeps only in-frame clones and is missing some. The sample lists around 190,000 clones, approximately 77% occurring once. The genes are TRBV27 and TRBJ1-5; TRBD1 is a possible D gene (6 bases). This receptor was identified in a man in his forties in good health and CMV-seropositive. The sequenced material came from PBMCs. The CDR3 reads CASSLWGQGRNQPQHF. CDR3 DNA: TGTGCCAGCAGTTTATGGGGGCAGGGACGCAATCAGCCCCAGCATTTT.